This T cell receptor beta chain was captured by sequencing in a study of shared clonotypes between healthy human individuals. The CDR3 sequence is 15 residues long. The germline V gene encodes CDR1 MGHRA and CDR2 YSYEKL. Trimming took off 4 bases at V and 0 bases at J, with 9 bases between the two ends. TCRdb's copy holds only in-frame clones and misses some; the assay was immunoSEQ multiplex PCR. The data hold about 1 million clones, with under 80% observed a single time. The TCR sequence derives from a man younger than 35 in good health. The chain links TRBV4-1 to TRBJ2-2, with a weak D call TRBD2 (5 bases). The source material was memory CD4+ T cells sorted from blood. Subset noted: CD45RA-negative fraction. This CDR3 reads CASSRGIANTGELFF. For the CDR3, the DNA is TGCGCCAGCAGCCGAGGGATCGCGAACACCGGGGAGCTGTTTTTT.